The 4 T cell receptor beta chains below were found in one sample sequenced in a study of shared clonotypes between healthy human individuals. Profiling relied on immunoSEQ multiplex PCR, and the TCRdb table lists in-frame clones only, not all of them. The table has fewer than 2.5 million clones, approximately 93% seen once. The sample comprised naive CD4+ T cells from PBMCs. Subset denoted: CD45RA+ positively selected. The receptors derive from a man aged 18-30 years in good health. Some clones in this sample may be carry-over from other donors' samples.

The chain recombines TRBV30 with TRBJ1-5, with a tentative D call TRBD1 (5 bases). Trimming took 0 bases from V and 5 from J, leaving 14 bases between them. This CDR3 contains 15 residues. Germline V gene data show CDR1 as GTSNPN and CDR2 as SVGIG (reference sequence). The CDR3: CAWSVTGQPYQPQHF. CDR3 nucleotides: TGTGCCTGGAGTGTAACGGGGCAGCCATATCAGCCCCAGCATTTT.

The chain is built from TRBV7-3 and TRBJ2-7, with 8 bases that match TRBD1. Germline CDR1 SGHTA, CDR2 FQGTGA. The CDR3 sequence is 14 residues long. Trimming cost V 0 bases and J 5 bases; bases outside gene matches: 3. The CDR3 reads CASSLTGQGNEQYF. CDR3 bases: TGTGCCAGCAGCTTAACCGGACAGGGAAACGAGCAGTACTTC.

The CDR3 sequence: CASSLTTGSYNEQFF. The DNA for the CDR3 is TGCGCCAGCAGCTTGACTACCGGCTCCTACAATGAGCAGTTCTTC. V is TRBV5-1 and J is TRBJ2-1; D not certain. V lost 1 base and J 0 bases, leaving 8 bases between the germline ends. Per germline, CDR1 SGHRS and CDR2 YFSETQ. There are 15 residues in the CDR3. The entire variable domain, with the rest obtained from reference TRBV5-1 and TRBJ2-1, is as follows: KAGVTQTPRYLIKTRGQQVTLSCSPISGHRSVSWYQQTPGQGLQFLFEYFSETQRNKGNFPGRFSGRQFSNSRSEMNVSTLELGDSALYLCASSLTTGSYNEQFFGPGTRLTVL.

V is TRBV7-3 and J is TRBJ2-1; D is uncertain. With 2 bases removed from V and 2 bases from J, the gap between germline ends came to 10 bases. The CDR3 has 15 amino acids. Germline V gene sequence: CDR1 SGHTA, CDR2 FQGTGA. CDR3 sequence reads: CASSLGQNAYNEQFF. The CDR3 DNA reads TGTGCCAGCAGCTTAGGCCAGAACGCCTACAATGAGCAGTTCTTC.